These 14 T cell receptor beta chains were all obtained from the same sample, sequenced in a study of T cell repertoires in ileal Crohn's disease. This sample's time point: inflamed ileum from the surgical specimen. Profiling relied on immunoSEQ multiplex PCR, and the TCRdb table lists in-frame clones only, not all of them. The sample records more than 15,000 clones, about 78% being singletons. What was sequenced was ileal tissue. Receptors were obtained from an adult with Crohn's disease.

The chain is built from TRBV9 and TRBJ2-5, with 13 nucleotides matching TRBD2. Germline-derived CDR1 and CDR2 are SGDLS and YYNGEE. This CDR3 region has 16 residues. The ends lost 0 bases at V and 5 bases at J; junction bases unmatched: 4. The CDR3 sequence is CASSVGTSGGGETQYF. CDR3 nucleotide sequence: TGTGCCAGCAGCGTAGGGACTAGCGGGGGAGGGGAGACCCAGTACTTC.

The genes are TRBV18 and TRBJ1-3, with D maybe TRBD1 (6 bases). Looked up from germline, CDR1 is KGHSH and CDR2 is LQKENI. The V and J ends lost 2 bases and 3 bases respectively, with 14 bases between them. The CDR3 is made up of 16 amino acids. CDR3 sequence: CASSPTKQGYGNTIYF. CDR3 DNA: TGTGCCAGCTCACCAACGAAACAGGGTTATGGAAACACCATATATTTT.

This clone was picked up one time. The rearrangement joins TRBV28 to TRBJ2-2, with TRBD1 identical over 8 bases. The CDR3 extends over 14 amino acids. The J segment lost 3 bases and the V segment lost 7 bases, leaving 4 bases of the junction unmatched. The germline V gene encodes CDR1 MDHEN and CDR2 SYDVKM. DNA of the CDR3: TGTGCCAGCATGGGGACAGGTTACACCGGGGAGCTGTTTTTT. Translating gives CASMGTGYTGELFF.

This rearrangement joins TRBV5-1 to TRBJ2-2; the D gene is possibly TRBD1 (6 bases). Trimming shortened V by 1 base and J by 3 bases, and 10 bases separated the two germline ends. This CDR3 has 15 residues. The germline gives CDR1 SGHRS, CDR2 YFSETQ. The CDR3 here is CASSLQGLDTGELFF. The CDR3, as DNA: TGCGCCAGCAGCTTGCAGGGGCTGGACACCGGGGAGCTGTTTTTT.

V usage is TRBV6-1 and J usage is TRBJ2-7, with TRBD2 as a possible D gene (6 bases). Trimming took off 8 bases at V and 3 bases at J, with 14 bases between the two ends. CDR1 MNHNS and CDR2 SASEGT come from the germline V gene. This CDR3 spans 13 amino acids. DNA of the CDR3: TGTGCCAGCTCGGGCGGGGACCGCTACGAGCAGTACTTC. This encodes CASSGGDRYEQYF.

This chain uses TRBV7-9 with TRBJ2-7; D uncertain. The CDR3 runs 14 residues. Trimming pared 2 bases from V and 1 base from J, leaving 9 bases between. The germline CDR1 and CDR2 sequences are SEHNR and FQNEAQ (reference sequence). The CDR3 DNA reads as TGTGCCAGCAGCTTATCTCCCCGGTCCTACGAGCAGTACTTC. Translated, it gives CASSLSPRSYEQYF.

The chain carries TRBV27 and TRBJ1-2; D uncertain. Per the germline V gene, CDR1 is MNHEY and CDR2 is SMNVEV (reference sequence). The CDR3 loop spans 16 amino acids. V lost 5 bases to trimming and J lost 4 bases, with 20 bases between them. DNA of the CDR3: TGTGCCAGCAGTAGATTATCGGACGGTACCCGCTATGGCTACACCTTC. Its protein is CASSRLSDGTRYGYTF.

This clone has only a few counts. The chain is built from TRBV5-1 and TRBJ2-1; D is uncertain. The V end lost 7 bases, the J end lost 2 bases, and 13 bases lay between the germline ends. CDR3 size: 14 residues. Germline V lookup: CDR1 SGHRS, CDR2 YFSETQ. The CDR3 DNA sequence: TGCGCCAGCGCCCCAGCGAATACCTACAATGAGCAGTTCTTC. This sequence encodes CASAPANTYNEQFF.

V usage is TRBV28 and J usage is TRBJ1-2; 10 positions match TRBD1. The junction had 6 bases not matched to a gene; V was cut back by 2 bases and J by 6 bases. The CDR3 loop spans 15 amino acids. Germline CDR1 and CDR2: MDHEN and SYDVKM. The CDR3 coding sequence is TGTGCCAGCAGTTTAAAGACAGGGGGCGCAAATGGCTACACCTTC. Translation gives CASSLKTGGANGYTF.

Turning to this clone: Sequence at one end of the junction differs from germline and may be a read error. J is TRBJ2-7 and V is TRBV7-7, with D possibly being TRBD2 (7 bases). CDR1 is SSHAT and CDR2 is FNYEAQ in the germline V gene (reference sequence). The CDR3 is made up of 14 amino acids. The CDR3 sequence is CASSPGGGGYEQYF. DNA for the CDR3: TGTGCTAGCAGTCCCGGGGGAGGGGGTTACGAGCAGTACTTC. The full variable domain, with the rest looked up from reference TRBV7-7 and TRBJ2-7, is GAGVSQSPRYKVTKRGQDVTLRCDPISSHATLYWYQQALGQGPEFLTYFNYEAQPDKSGLPSDRFSAERPEGSISTLTIQRTEQRDSAMYRCASSPGGGGYEQYFGPGTRLTVT.

The genes are TRBV19 and TRBJ1-2; tentative D call: TRBD1 (5 bases). Trimming shortened V by 5 bases and J by 3 bases, and 19 bases separated the two germline ends. This CDR3 comprises 16 residues. Germline V gene sequence: CDR1 LNHDA, CDR2 SQIVND (reference sequence). The CDR3 sequence is CASSPRAREGDYGYTF. The CDR3 bases are TGTGCCAGTAGTCCCAGGGCAAGGGAGGGTGACTATGGCTACACCTTC.

The chain's CDR3 is CASSQRGEGHNEQFF. The CDR3 DNA sequence: TGTGCCAGCTCTCAACGCGGGGAGGGACACAATGAGCAGTTCTTC. The V gene is TRBV18, the J gene TRBJ2-1, with 7 bases that match TRBD2. Trimming cost V 6 bases and J 5 bases; bases outside gene matches: 10. Germline CDR1 and CDR2: KGHSH and LQKENI. The CDR3 sequence is 15 residues long.

J is TRBJ2-3 and V is TRBV15, with D perhaps TRBD1 or TRBD2 (5 bases each). V gave up 0 bases and J gave up 1 base, with 17 bases separating them. The CDR3 loop spans 18 amino acids. Germline V CDR1 and CDR2: LNHNV, YYDKDF (reference sequence). CDR3 sequence reads: CATSREGRGAHRTDTQYF. The CDR3 DNA reads as TGTGCCACCAGCAGAGAAGGTAGAGGGGCGCATCGCACAGATACGCAGTATTTT. Filled out from reference TRBV15 and TRBJ2-3, the complete variable domain reads DAMVIQNPRYQVTQFGKPVTLSCSQTLNHNVMYWYQQKSSQAPKLLFHYYDKDFNNEADTPDNFQSRRPNTSFCFLDIRSPGLGDTAMYLCATSREGRGAHRTDTQYFGPGTRLTVL.

The CDR3 loop reads CASSLASTQYF. CDR3 sequence (DNA): TGTGCCAGCAGCTTGGCGAGTACGCAGTATTTT. The chain employs TRBV5-4 and TRBJ2-3, with D hard to call. CDR3 length: 11 residues. Germline CDR1 reads SGHNT; CDR2 reads YYREEE (reference sequence). V dropped 0 bases and J dropped 8 bases, with 4 bases sitting between them.